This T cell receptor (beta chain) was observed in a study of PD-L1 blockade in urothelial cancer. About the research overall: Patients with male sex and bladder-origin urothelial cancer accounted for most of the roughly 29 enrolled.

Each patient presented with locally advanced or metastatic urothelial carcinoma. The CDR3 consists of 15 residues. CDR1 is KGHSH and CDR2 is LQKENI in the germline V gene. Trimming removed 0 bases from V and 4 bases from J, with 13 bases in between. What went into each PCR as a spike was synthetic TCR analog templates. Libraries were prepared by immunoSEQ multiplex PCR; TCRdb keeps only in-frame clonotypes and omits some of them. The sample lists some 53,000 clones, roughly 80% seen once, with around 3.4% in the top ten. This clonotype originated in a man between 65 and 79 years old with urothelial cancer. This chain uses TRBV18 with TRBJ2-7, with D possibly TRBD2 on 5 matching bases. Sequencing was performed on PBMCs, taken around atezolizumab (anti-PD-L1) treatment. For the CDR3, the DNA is TGTGCCAGCTCACCACCCGGGCAGTCGGGGTACGAGCAGTACTTC. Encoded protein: CASSPPGQSGYEQYF.